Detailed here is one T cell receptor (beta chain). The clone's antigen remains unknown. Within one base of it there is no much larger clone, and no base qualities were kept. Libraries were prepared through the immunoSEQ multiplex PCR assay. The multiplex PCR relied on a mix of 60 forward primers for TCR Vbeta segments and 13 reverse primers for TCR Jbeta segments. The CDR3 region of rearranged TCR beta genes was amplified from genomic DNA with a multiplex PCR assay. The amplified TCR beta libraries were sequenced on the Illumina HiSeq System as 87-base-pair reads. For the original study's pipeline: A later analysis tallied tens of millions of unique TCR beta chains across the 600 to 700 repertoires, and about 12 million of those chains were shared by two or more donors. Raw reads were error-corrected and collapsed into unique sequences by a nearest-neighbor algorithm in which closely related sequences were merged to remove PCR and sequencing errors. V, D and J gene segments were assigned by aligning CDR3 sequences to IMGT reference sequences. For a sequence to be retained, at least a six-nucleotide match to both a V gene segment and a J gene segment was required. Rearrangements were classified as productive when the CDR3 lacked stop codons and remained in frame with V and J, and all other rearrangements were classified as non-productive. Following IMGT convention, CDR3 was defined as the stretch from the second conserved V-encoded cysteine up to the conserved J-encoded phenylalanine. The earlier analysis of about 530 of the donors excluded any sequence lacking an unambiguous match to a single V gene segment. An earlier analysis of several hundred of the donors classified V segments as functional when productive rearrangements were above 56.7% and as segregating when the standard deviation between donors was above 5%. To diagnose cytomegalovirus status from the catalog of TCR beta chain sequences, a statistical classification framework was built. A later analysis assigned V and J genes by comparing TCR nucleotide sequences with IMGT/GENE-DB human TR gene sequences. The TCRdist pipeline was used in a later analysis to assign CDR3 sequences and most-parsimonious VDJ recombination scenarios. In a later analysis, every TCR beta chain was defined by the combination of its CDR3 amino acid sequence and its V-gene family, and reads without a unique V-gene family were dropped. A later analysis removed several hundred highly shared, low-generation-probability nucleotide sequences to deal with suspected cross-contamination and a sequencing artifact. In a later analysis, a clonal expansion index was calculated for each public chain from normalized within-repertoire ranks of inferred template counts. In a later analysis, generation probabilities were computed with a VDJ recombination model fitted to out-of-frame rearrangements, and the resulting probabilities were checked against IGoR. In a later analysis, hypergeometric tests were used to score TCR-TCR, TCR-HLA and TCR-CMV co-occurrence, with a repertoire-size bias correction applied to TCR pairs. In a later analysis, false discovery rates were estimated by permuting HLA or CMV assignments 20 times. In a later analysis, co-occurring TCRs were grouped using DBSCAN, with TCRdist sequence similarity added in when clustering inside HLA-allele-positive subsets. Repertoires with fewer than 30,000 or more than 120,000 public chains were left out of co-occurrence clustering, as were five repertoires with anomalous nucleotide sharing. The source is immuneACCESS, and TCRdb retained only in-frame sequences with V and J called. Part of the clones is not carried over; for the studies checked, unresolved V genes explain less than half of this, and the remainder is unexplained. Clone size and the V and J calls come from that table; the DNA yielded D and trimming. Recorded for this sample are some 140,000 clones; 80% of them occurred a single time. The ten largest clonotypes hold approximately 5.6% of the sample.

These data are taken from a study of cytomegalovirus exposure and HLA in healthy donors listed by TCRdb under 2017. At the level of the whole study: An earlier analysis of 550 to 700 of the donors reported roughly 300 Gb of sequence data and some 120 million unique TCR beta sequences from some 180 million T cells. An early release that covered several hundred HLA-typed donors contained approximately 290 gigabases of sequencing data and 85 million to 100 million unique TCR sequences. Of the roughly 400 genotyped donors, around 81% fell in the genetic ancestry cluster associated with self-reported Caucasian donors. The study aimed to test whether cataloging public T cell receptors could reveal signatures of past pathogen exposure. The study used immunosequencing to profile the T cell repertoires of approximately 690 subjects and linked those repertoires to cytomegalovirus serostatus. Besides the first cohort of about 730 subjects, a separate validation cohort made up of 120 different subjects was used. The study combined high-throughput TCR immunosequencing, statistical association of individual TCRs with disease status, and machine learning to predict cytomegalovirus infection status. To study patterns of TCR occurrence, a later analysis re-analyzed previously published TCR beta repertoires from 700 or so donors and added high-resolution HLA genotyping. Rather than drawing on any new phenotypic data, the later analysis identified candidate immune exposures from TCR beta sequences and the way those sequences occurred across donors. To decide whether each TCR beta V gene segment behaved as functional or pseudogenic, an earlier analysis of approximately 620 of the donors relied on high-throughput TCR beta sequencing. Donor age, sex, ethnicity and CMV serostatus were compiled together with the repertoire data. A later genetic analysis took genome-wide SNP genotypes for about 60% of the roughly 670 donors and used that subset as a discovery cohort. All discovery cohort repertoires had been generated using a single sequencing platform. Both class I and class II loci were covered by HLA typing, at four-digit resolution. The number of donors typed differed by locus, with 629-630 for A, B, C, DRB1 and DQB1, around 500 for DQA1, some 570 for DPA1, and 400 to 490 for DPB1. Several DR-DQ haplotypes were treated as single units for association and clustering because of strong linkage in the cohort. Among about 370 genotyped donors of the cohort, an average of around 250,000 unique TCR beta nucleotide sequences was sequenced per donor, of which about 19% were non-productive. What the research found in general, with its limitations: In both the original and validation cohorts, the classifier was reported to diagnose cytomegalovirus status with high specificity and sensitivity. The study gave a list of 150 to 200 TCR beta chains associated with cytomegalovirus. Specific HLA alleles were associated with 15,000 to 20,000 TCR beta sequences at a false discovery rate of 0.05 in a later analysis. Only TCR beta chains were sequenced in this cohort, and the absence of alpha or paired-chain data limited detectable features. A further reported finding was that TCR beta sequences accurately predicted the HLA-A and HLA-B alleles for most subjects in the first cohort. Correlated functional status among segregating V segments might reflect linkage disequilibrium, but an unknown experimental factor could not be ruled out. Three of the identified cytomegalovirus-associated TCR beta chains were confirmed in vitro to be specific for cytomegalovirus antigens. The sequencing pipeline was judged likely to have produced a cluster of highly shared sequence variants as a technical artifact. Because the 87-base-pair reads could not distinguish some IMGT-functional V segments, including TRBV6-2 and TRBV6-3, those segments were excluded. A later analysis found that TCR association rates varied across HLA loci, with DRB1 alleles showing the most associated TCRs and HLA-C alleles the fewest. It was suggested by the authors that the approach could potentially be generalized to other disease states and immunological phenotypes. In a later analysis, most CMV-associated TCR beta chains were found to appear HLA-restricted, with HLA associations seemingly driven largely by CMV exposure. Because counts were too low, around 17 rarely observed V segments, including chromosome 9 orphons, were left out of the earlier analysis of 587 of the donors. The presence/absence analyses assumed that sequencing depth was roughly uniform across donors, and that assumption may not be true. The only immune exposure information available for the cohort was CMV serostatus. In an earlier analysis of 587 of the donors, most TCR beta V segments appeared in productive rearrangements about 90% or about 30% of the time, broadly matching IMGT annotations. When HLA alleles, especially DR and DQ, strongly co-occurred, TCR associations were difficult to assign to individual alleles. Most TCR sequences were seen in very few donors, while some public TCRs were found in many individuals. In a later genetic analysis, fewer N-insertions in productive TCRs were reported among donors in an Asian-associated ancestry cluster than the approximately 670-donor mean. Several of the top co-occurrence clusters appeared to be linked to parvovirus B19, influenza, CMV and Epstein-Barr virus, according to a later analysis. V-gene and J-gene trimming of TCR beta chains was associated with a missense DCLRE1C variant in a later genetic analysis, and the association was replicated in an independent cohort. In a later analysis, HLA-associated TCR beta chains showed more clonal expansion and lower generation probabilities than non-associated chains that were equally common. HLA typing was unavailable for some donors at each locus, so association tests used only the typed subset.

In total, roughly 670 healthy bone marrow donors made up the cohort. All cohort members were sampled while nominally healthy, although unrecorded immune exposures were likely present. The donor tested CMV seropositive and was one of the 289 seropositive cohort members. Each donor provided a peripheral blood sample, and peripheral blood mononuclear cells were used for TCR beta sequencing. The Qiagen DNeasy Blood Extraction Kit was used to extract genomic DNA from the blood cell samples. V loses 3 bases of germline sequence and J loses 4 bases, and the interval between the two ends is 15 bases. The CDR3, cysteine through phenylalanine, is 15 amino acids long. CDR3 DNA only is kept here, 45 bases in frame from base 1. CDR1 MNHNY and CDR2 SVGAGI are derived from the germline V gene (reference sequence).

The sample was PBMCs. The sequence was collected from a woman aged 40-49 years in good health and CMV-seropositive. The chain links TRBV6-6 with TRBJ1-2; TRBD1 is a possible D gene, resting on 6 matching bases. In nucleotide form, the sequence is TGTGCCAGCAGTTATGGGGGGGGCTTGGGCTATGGCTACACCTTC. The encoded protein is CASSYGGGLGYGYTF.